This T cell receptor (beta chain) stems from a study of blood T cell repertoires in COVID-19 (TCRdb year 2020). Concerning the study at large: Samples covering the acute and convalescent phases of COVID-19 were provided by collaborators in the United States, Italy and Spain. The material from the prospective study consisted of cDNA or gDNA derived from T cells, B-cell-depleted T cells, or PBMCs. The sample metadata nearly always contained a de-identified subject ID, COVID-19 status, age in years and sex. The samples were drawn from two sources: the first 160 participants of the ongoing ImmuneRACE study, and over 1,000 subjects contributed by 6 global collaborators. A freely available public database, intended as a resource for researchers studying the immune response to SARS-CoV-2, is where the repertoires were released. Subjects who had been exposed to COVID-19, were actively infected with it, or had recovered from it provided the deeply sampled blood TCRbeta repertoires that made up the dataset. Where available, HLA class I and class II types were taken from metadata supplied by the sample provider and were not determined by assay-based typing.

For this clone: No antigen is known for it. Nothing much larger sits one base from this clone, and base qualities are not available.

Its CDR3 holds 15 amino acids, cysteine through phenylalanine. Solely the CDR3 DNA is kept, with 45 bases framed from the first base. V lost 3 bases and J lost 5 bases, and the count of bases not matched to a germline gene is 8. The germline V gene specifies KGHDR as CDR1 and SFDVKD as CDR2. Enrolling through a virtual design, the prospective study's participants ranged in age from roughly 18 to 95 years and lived across roughly 23 United States geographic areas. To assign participants to cohorts, the prospective study relied on clinical history that participants themselves reported in a screening survey and a study questionnaire. Mobile phlebotomists in the prospective study collected whole blood, serum and a nasopharyngeal or oropharyngeal swab from every participant. Participants in the prospective study had the option to provide additional blood draws and questionnaires over a roughly 2-month period. Before DNA extraction, blood samples from the prospective study were shipped at room temperature or frozen.

TCRbeta CDR3 regions were amplified from genomic DNA using the immunoSEQ Assay, a bias-controlled multiplex PCR. The study's own analysis went as follows. Within the assay, amplification of reference gene primers was used to estimate how many nucleated cells each sample contained. To quantify the absolute abundance of each unique TCRbeta CDR3 rearrangement, sequence reads were collapsed and filtered. For each sample, productive Simpson clonality was calculated as the square root of Simpson's diversity index over productive rearrangements. TCRdb carries this immuneACCESS record with in-frame sequences only. Its versions omit some clonotypes, under half of them owing to an unresolved V gene in the studies checked, with the rest unexplained. V and J calls and clone size come straight from that table; D and trimming were deduced from the DNA. Across this sample there are 200,000 to 300,000 clones, with over 80% seen only once. The top ten clones comprise around 2.6% of the sample.

Paper-wide results and their limitations: How much clinical and demographic metadata was included differed by source and by participant, and the metadata was provided uncurated.

The receptor was isolated from a woman aged 25 to 39 with acute COVID-19. Sequencing used PBMCs or T cells enriched from blood (not recorded which). Recombination joined TRBV24-1 with TRBJ2-7; TRBD1 aligns with 8 central bases. The DNA sequence is given as TGTGCCACCAGTGATCCGACAGGGGATCGTAACGAGCAGTACTTC. Translated, it reads CATSDPTGDRNEQYF.